The source of this T cell receptor beta chain is a study of T cell changes during pregnancy in multiple sclerosis. This clone was counted a single time. The CDR3 consists of 15 residues. TCRdb's table, derived via immunoSEQ multiplex PCR, lists solely in-frame clones and lacks some. The sample lists some 30,000 clones; about 89% were seen once. The clonotype was recovered from a female donor with multiple sclerosis, enrolled in a pregnancy study. The material sequenced was CD8+ T cells from peripheral blood mononuclear cells, taken after pregnancy. The chain has TRBV7-5 and TRBJ2-5; the table's D call, TRBD1, has no DNA check behind it. TRBV7-5 is annotated as a pseudogene. The CDR3 sequence is CARRDTGTGEETQYF. CDR3 sequence (DNA): TGTGCCAGAAGGGACACCGGGACAGGAGAAGAGACCCAGTACTTC.